This T cell receptor (beta chain) was recovered during a study of T cells in Graves' hyperthyroidism and ophthalmopathy (dated 2019 in TCRdb). As for the study more broadly: To identify distinguishing TCR V-J signatures, a discovery cohort of about a hundred patients was used, comprising some 43 with Graves' ophthalmopathy and 55 to 65 with stable Graves' hyperthyroidism. Prospective prediction of ophthalmopathy was tested in an independent validation cohort of fewer than 20 hyperthyroidism patients and 17 patients who later progressed to ophthalmopathy. The approximately 98 discovery patients were randomly divided into training and test sets at a 7:3 ratio. In about six Graves' hyperthyroidism patients, the study also compared T-cell repertoires from thyroid tissue with T-cell repertoires from blood. After blood sampling, hyperthyroidism patients were treated with methimazole at a starting dose of 30 mg daily, and ophthalmopathy patients were treated with high-dose intravenous methylprednisolone. TCR Vbeta CDR3 sequencing of approximately 140 peripheral blood samples (43 ophthalmopathy, about 74 hyperthyroidism and about 17 progressor patients) is reported in the paper. Findings and caveats that apply to the study as a whole: Most expanded thyroid clonotypes (frequency above 0.001) were also detected in blood, suggesting blood repertoires may reflect thyroid immune responses. Sample size was not statistically predetermined, and investigators were not blinded to group allocation. A 13 V-J signature model separated ophthalmopathy from stable hyperthyroidism, with about 90% sensitivity and just under 84% specificity in cross-validation and 80%/75% in testing. In validation, the model predicted progression to ophthalmopathy with approximately 69% sensitivity and around 72% specificity, a median of around six months before onset.

The CDR3 contains 14 residues, cysteine and phenylalanine counted. CDR3 DNA only is kept here, 42 bases in frame from base 1. V is clipped by 0 bases and J by 6 bases, and the sequence between their germline boundaries is 11 bases long. CDR1 and CDR2, per the germline V gene (reference sequence), are SEHNR and FQNEAQ. A patient counted as having stable Graves' hyperthyroidism if no progression to ophthalmopathy occurred over 18 months of follow-up. Hyperthyroidism patients were aged 18 to 65 years and newly diagnosed, with disease duration of less than 2 months. Exclusion was applied to patients with uncontrolled infections, other autoimmune diseases, pregnancy or lactation. Diagnoses were based on clinical symptoms, serum thyroxine and TRAb, thyroid ultrasound and orbital computed tomography. Total RNA was extracted using Trizol reagent, and RNA quality was assessed on an Agilent 2100 Bioanalyzer.

TCR beta CDR3 regions were amplified from RNA transcripts. For the first round of RT-PCR on the TCR CDR3, the HTBI primer set was used together with the Qiagen OneStep RT-PCR kit. Libraries were constructed in a second round of multiplex PCR, after which size selection and purification were carried out. The libraries were sequenced on an Illumina HiSeq2000 using paired-end 100 bp reads. In the authors' own workflow: SOAPnuke was used to process the raw data, throwing out any read that contained adapters or uncalled bases, had a mean Phred below 15, or lacked an exact constant-primer or identifier match. COPE v1.2.5 was used to merge the high-quality paired reads, and each unique nucleotide sequence was defined as a clonotype. MiTCR v1.1 was used to align clonotypes to the IMGT TRBV, TRBD and TRBJ reference segments. Only V-J combinations with frequency above 0.0001, covering approximately 99% of repertoires, were analysed. The TCS score was defined as the ratio of F50 (clonal expansion) to E x V (chaos), calculated using BLOSUM62-based TCRdist between CDR3 peptides within each V-J. Welch's t-statistics and random forest reduced some 510 V-J features to some 14, which were used in a naive Bayes classifier (R e1071). TCRdb ran its own pipeline on the public reads, namely fastp trimming at Q25 and MiXCR clone calling, and kept in-frame beta chains. When rows share a CDR3 protein, they turn into one entry using the most common DNA and genes. TCRdb's processing, not the study's, gives the V and J calls here. For this sample the table gives a few hundred thousand distinct CDR3 sequences, of which 46% were detected only once. 8.2% of the sample lies in the top ten.

In its sample, this clonotype was seen a few times. Its antigen has not been determined. No per-base quality is available; no much larger clone lies one base away. This clonotype was sampled from a woman in her late teens or twenties with Graves' hyperthyroidism. Donor details come from another sample of the same person, matched by shared clones. Here the chain combines TRBV7-9 and TRBJ1-1; the D gene is not confidently resolved. The sequenced sample was peripheral blood or thyroid tissue (not recorded which). Read as DNA, the sequence is TGTGCCAGCAGCTTAGCTCGGGTTGACCCTGAAGCTTTCTTT. Translated, this gives CASSLARVDPEAFF.